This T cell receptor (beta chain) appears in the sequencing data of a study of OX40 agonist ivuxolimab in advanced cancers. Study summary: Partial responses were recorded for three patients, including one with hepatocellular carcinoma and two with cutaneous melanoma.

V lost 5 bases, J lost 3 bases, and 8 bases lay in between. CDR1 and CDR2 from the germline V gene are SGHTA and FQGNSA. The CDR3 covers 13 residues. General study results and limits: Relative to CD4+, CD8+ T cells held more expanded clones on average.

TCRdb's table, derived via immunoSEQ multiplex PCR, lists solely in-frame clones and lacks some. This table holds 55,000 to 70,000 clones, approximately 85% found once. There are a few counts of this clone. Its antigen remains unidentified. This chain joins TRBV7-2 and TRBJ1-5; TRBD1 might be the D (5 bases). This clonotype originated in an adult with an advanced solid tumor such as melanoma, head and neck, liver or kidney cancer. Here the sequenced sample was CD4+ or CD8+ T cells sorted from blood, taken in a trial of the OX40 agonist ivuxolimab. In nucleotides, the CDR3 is TGTGCCAGCAGCAAACAGGACAATCAGCCCCAGCATTTT. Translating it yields CASSKQDNQPQHF.